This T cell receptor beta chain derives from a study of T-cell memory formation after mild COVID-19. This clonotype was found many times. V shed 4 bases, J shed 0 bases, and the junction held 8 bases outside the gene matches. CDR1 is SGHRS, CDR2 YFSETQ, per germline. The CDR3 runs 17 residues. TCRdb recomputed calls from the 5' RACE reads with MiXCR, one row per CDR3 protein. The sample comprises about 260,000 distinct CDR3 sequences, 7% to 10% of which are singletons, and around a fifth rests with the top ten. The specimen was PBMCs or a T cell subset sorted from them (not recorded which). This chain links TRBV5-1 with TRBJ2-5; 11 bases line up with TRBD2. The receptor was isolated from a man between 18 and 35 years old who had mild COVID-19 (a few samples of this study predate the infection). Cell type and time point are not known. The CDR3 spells CASSPGSSGGYQETQYF. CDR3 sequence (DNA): TGCGCCAGCAGCCCGGGATCTAGCGGGGGGTACCAAGAGACCCAGTACTTC.